This T cell receptor beta chain was sequenced in a study of blood T cell repertoires in COVID-19. In the study overall: From the United States, Italy and Spain came samples of acute and convalescent COVID-19. In each case, the material was cDNA or gDNA derived from T cells, B-cell-depleted T cells, or PBMCs.

CDR1 and CDR2 from the germline V gene are SGHAT and FQNNGV. V lost 1 base, J lost 4 bases, and 6 bases lay in between. The CDR3 is 13 residues long. Under the authors' procedure: Reference gene primer amplification yielded estimated nucleated cell counts. Libraries were prepared by immunoSEQ multiplex PCR; TCRdb keeps only in-frame clonotypes and omits some of them. For V, J and clone size, that table is used; D and trimming come from the DNA. The repertoire holds about 200,000 clones, 88% seen once, with 1.6% in the top ten. The rearrangement joins TRBV11-2 to TRBJ2-3; D is possibly TRBD2 (6 bases). The sample comprised peripheral blood. This TCR was recovered from a man aged 18 to 29 with active or convalescent COVID-19. The CDR3 here is CASSLAGADTQYF. CDR3 DNA: TGTGCCAGCAGCTTAGCGGGAGCAGATACGCAGTATTTT.